This T cell receptor (beta chain) came from a study of beta chain features in type 1 diabetes. Overall study findings and caveats: All four CD4+ subsets of Type 1 diabetes patients contained TCRB CDR3s that were moderately but significantly shorter. Sequencing used cDNA, and cells with high TCR expression could therefore be over-represented. A pattern of fewer insertions and more deletions at VDJ junctions was seen in type 1 diabetes patients.

Germline V gene sequence: CDR1 GTSNPN, CDR2 SVGIG (reference sequence). The CDR3 is 13 residues long. V was pared by 2 bases and J by 5 bases, with 9 bases between. The collection from each donor was one heparinised blood draw averaging around 120 mL. With respect to this clone: No antigen is known for it.

The investigators reverse transcribed all of the isolated RNA, so they sequenced expressed TCRB transcripts. Average reads for naive, central memory and regulatory T cell samples were about 3.6 million. Here immunoSEQ multiplex PCR was the method, and the copy in TCRdb shows in-frame clones only, minus some. The sample records over 600,000 clones, roughly 12% being singletons. The rearrangement links TRBV30 to TRBJ1-4; no clear D gene. Material: naive CD4+ T cells from blood. The TCR was taken from a man aged 30 to 45 with type 1 diabetes. CDR3 protein: CAWSRWLNEKLFF. As DNA, the CDR3 is TGTGCCTGGAGTCGGTGGCTAAATGAAAAACTGTTTTTT.